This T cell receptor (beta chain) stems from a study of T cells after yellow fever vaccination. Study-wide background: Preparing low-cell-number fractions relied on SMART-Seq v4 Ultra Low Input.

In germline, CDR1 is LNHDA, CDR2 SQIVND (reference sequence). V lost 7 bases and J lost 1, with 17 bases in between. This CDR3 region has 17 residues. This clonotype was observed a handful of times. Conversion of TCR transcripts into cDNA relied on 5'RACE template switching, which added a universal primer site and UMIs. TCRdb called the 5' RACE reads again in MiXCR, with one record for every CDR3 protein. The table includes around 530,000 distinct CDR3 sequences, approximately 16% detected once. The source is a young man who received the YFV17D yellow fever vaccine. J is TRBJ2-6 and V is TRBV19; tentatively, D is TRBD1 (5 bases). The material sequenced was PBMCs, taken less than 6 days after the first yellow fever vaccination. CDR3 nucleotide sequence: TGTGCCAGTAACGAATCCAGGGAAAGGTCTGGGGCCAACGTCCTGACTTTC. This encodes CASNESRERSGANVLTF.